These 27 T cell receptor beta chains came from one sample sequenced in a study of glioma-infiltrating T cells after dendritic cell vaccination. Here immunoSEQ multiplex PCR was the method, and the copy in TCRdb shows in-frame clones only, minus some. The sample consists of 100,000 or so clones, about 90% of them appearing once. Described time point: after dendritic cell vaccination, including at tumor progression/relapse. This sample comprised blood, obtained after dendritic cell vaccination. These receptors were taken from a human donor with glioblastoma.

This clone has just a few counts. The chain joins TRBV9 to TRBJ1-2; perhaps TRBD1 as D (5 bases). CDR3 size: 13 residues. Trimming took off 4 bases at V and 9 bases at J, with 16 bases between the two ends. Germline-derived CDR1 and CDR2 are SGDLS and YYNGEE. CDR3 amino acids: CASSSPEEGSYTF. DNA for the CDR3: TGTGCCAGCAGCTCTCCCGAGGAGGGGAGCTACACCTTC.

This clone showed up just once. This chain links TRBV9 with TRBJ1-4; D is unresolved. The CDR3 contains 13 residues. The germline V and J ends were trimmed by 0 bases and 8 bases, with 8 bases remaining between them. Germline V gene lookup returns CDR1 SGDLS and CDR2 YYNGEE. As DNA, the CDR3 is TGTGCCAGCAGCGTAGGGCAAACCGAAAAACTGTTTTTT. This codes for CASSVGQTEKLFF.

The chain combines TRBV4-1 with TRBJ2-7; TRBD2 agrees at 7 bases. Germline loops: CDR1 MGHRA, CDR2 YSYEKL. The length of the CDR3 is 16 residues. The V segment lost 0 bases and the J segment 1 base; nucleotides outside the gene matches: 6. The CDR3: CASSQDPAGKSYEQYF. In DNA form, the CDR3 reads TGCGCCAGCAGCCAAGATCCAGCGGGGAAGTCCTACGAGCAGTACTTC.

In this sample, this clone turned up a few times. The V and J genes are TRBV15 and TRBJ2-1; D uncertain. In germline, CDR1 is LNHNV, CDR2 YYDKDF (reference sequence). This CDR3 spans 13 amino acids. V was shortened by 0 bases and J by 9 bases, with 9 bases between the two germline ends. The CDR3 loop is CATSRDPWSEQFF. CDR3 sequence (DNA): TGTGCCACCAGCAGAGACCCCTGGAGTGAGCAGTTCTTC.

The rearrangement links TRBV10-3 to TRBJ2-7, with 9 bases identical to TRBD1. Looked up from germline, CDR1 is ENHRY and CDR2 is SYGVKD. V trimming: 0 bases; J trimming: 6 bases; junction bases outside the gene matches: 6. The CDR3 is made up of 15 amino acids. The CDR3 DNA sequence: TGTGCCATCAGTGAGTCAACGACAGGGGGAGGCGAGCAGTACTTC. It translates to CAISESTTGGGEQYF.

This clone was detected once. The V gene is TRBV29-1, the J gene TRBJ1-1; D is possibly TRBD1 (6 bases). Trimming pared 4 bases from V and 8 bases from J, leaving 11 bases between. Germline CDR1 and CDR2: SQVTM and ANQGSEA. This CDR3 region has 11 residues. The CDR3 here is CSVVGALEAFF. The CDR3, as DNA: TGCAGCGTTGTGGGGGCGCTGGAAGCTTTCTTT.

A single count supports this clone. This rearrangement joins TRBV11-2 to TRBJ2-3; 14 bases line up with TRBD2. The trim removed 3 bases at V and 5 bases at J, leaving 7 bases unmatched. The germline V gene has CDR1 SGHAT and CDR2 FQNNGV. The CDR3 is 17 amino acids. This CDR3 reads CASSLRGLAGVGDTQYF. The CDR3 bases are TGTGCCAGCAGCTTGAGGGGACTAGCGGGAGTGGGAGATACGCAGTATTTT.

Here the CDR3 DNA reads TGTGCCAGCAGCTTAGACGGGGTGAACACTGAAGCTTTCTTT. Translation: CASSLDGVNTEAFF. The chain couples TRBV7-9 to TRBJ1-1; D gene unclear. The CDR3 is made up of 14 amino acids. The V end was cut by 1 base, the J end by 0 bases, with 6 bases between. Germline values: CDR1 SEHNR, CDR2 FQNEAQ (reference sequence).

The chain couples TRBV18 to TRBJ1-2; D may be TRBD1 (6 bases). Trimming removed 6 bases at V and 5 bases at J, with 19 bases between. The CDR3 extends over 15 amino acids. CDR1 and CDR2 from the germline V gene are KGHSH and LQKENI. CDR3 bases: TGTGCCAGCTCTCCCGATACTGGGGGACAATATGGCTACACCTTC. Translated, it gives CASSPDTGGQYGYTF.

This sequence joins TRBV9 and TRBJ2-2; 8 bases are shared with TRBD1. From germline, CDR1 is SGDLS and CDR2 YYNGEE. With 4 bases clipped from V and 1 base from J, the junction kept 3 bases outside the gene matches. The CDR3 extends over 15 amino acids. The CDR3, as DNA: TGTGCCAGCAGCATCGGACAGGGGAACACCGGGGAGCTGTTTTTT. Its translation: CASSIGQGNTGELFF. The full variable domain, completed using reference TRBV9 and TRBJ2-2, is DSGVTQTPKHLITATGQRVTLRCSPRSGDLSVYWYQQSLDQGLQFLIQYYNGEERAKGNILERFSAQQFPDLHSELNLSSLELGDSALYFCASSIGQGNTGELFFGEGSRLTVL.

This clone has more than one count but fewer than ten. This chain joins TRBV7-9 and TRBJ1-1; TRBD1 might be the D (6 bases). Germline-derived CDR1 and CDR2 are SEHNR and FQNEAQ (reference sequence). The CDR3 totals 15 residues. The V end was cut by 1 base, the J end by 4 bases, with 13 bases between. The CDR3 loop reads CASSLGTGSGTEAFF. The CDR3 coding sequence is TGTGCCAGCAGCTTAGGAACAGGGTCGGGCACTGAAGCTTTCTTT.

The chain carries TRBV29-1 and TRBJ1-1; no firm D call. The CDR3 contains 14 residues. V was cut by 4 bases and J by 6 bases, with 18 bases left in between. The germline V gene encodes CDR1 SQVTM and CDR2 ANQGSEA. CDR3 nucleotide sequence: TGCAGCGTTGGTCACTCGGGGTTGGGGTCTGAAGCTTTCTTT. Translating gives CSVGHSGLGSEAFF. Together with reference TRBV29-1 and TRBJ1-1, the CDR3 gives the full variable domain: SAVISQKPSRDICQRGTSLTIQCQVDSQVTMMFWYRQQPGQSLTLIATANQGSEATYESGFVIDKFPISRPNLTFSTLTVSNMSPEDSSIYLCSVGHSGLGSEAFFGQGTRLTVV.

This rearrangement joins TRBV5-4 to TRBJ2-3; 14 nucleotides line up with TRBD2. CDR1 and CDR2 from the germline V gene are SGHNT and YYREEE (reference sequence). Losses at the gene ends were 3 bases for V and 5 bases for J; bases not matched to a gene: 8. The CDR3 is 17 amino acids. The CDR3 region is CASSSGLAGVRGDTQYF. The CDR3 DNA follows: TGTGCCAGCAGCTCGGGACTAGCGGGAGTGAGGGGAGATACGCAGTATTTT.

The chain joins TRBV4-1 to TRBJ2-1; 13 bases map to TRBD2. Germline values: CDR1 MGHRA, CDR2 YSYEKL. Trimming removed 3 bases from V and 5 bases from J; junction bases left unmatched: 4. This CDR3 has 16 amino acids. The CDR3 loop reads CASSQRTSGGDNEQFF. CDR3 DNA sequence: TGCGCCAGCAGCCAGCGGACTAGCGGGGGTGACAATGAGCAGTTCTTC.

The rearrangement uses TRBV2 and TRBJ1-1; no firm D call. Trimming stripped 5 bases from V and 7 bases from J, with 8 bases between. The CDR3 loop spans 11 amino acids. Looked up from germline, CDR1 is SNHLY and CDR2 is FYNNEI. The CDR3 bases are TGTGCCAGCAGTAACAGTTATGAAGCTTTCTTT. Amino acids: CASSNSYEAFF.

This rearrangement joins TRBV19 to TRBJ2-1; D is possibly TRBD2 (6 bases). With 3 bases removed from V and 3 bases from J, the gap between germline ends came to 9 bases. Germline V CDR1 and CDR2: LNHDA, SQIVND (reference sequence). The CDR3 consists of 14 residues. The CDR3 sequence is CASSMEGNYNEQFF. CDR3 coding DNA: TGTGCCAGTAGTATGGAGGGGAACTACAATGAGCAGTTCTTC.

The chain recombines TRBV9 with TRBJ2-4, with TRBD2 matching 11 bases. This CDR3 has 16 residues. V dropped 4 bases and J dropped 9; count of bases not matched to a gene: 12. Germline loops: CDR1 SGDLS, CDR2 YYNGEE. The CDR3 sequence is CASSSSTSGAGGIQYF. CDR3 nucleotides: TGTGCCAGCAGCTCGTCGACTAGCGGGGCCGGTGGCATTCAGTACTTC.

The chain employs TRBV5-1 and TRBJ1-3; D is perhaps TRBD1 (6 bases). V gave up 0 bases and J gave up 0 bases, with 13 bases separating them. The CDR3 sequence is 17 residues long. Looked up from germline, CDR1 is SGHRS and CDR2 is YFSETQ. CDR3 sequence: CASSLEGTKSSGNTIYF. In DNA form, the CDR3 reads TGCGCCAGCAGCTTGGAGGGGACAAAGAGCTCTGGAAACACCATATATTTT.

The CDR3 DNA follows: TGTGCCATCAGTGAAAGACTAGCGGAAGAGCAGTTCTTC. Its translation is CAISERLAEEQFF. This chain joins TRBV10-3 and TRBJ2-1; 9 nucleotides match TRBD2. The V segment lost 3 bases and the J segment 10 bases; nucleotides outside the gene matches: 4. Germline loops: CDR1 ENHRY, CDR2 SYGVKD. The CDR3 is 13 residues long.

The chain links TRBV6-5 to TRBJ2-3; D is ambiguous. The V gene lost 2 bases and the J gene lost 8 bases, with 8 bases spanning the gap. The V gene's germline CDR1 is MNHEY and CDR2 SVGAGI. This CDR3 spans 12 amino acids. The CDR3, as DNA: TGTGCCAGCAGTTACGCCCGCGGTACGCAGTATTTT. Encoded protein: CASSYARGTQYF.

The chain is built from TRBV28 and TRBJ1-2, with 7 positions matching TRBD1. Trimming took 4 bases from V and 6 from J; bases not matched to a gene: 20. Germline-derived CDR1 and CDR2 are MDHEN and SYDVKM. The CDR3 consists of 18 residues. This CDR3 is CASSSGETAPTGTHGYTF. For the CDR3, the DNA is TGTGCCAGCAGTTCGGGGGAGACGGCCCCGACAGGGACCCATGGCTACACCTTC.

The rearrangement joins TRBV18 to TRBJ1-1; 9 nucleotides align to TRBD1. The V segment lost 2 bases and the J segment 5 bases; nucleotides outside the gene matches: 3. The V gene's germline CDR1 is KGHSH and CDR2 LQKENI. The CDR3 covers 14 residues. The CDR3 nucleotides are TGTGCCAGCTCACCAGGGACAGGGAGGACTGAAGCTTTCTTT. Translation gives CASSPGTGRTEAFF.

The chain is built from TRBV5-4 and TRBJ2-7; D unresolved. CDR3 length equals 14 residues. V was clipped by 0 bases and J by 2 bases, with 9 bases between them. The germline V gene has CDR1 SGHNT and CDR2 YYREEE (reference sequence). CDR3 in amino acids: CASSLASSPYEQYF. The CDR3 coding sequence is TGTGCCAGCAGCTTGGCCTCGTCCCCCTACGAGCAGTACTTC.

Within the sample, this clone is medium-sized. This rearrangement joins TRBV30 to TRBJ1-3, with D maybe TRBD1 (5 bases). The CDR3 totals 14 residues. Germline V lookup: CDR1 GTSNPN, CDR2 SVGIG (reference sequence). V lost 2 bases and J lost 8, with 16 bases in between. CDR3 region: CAWSRGGDVYTIYF. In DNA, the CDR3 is TGTGCCTGGAGTCGTGGAGGGGATGTGTACACCATATATTTT.

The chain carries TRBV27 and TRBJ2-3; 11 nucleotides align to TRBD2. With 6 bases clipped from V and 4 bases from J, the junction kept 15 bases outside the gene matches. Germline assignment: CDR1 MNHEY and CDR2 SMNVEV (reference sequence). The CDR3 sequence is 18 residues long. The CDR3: CASRTPRPLAGGPDTQYF. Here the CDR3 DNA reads TGTGCCAGCAGGACCCCCCGACCTCTAGCGGGGGGCCCAGATACGCAGTATTTT.

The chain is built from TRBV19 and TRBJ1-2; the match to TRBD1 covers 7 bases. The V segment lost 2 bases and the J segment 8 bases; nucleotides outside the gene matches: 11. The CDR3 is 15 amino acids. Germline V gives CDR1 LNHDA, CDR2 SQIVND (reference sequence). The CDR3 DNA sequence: TGTGCCAGTAGTATATTGGGGACAGAGCGAGGGGGCTACACCTTC. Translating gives CASSILGTERGGYTF.

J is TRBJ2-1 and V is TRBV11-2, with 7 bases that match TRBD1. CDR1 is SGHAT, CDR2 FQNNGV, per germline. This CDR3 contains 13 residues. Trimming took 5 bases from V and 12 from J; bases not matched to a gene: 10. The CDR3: CASSTGQTSAQFF. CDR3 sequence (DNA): TGTGCCAGCAGCACGGGACAGACGTCCGCGCAGTTCTTC. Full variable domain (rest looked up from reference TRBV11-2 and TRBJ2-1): EAGVAQSPRYKIIEKRQSVAFWCNPISGHATLYWYQQILGQGPKLLIQFQNNGVVDDSQLPKDRFSAERLKGVDSTLKIQPAKLEDSAVYLCASSTGQTSAQFFGPGTRLTVL.